The next 15 T cell receptor beta chains were all read from a single sample in a study of CD8 T cells in ankylosing spondylitis. TCRdb redid the calling of the 5' RACE reads with MiXCR, one entry per CDR3 protein. The profile covers about 160,000 distinct CDR3 sequences, with approximately 20% appearing a single time and over 7.5% taken by the ten largest. Sequenced: blood, either unsorted or a sorted T cell fraction (not recorded which). The receptors were gathered from a male donor with ankylosing spondylitis or in good health (not recorded which).

CDR3 protein: CASSVGGEALYEQYF. For the CDR3, the DNA is TGTGCCAGCAGTGTTGGGGGCGAAGCCCTCTACGAGCAGTACTTC. V and J are TRBV6-1 and TRBJ2-7; weak D call: TRBD1 (6 bases). The V and J ends lost 4 bases and 3 bases respectively, with 16 bases between them. CDR3 length equals 15 residues. Germline assignment: CDR1 MNHNS and CDR2 SASEGT.

This clonotype was detected a few times. The chain has TRBV28 and TRBJ2-7; TRBD2 is a possible D gene (5 bases). V lost 6 bases, J lost 3 bases, and 15 bases lay in between. Germline values: CDR1 MDHEN, CDR2 SYDVKM. The CDR3 loop spans 14 amino acids. DNA of the CDR3: TGTGCCAGCAGCGGCCGGACTGTTTACTACGAGCAGTACTTC. Translated, it gives CASSGRTVYYEQYF.

This clonotype turned up a few times. This chain uses TRBV2 with TRBJ1-1; TRBD1 aligns across 8 bases. The CDR3 consists of 14 residues. Trimming at V came to 4 bases and at J to 4 bases, leaving 5 bases not matched to a gene. CDR1 is SNHLY, CDR2 FYNNEI, per germline. The CDR3 loop reads CASSGRTGTTEAFF. CDR3 DNA sequence: TGTGCCAGCAGTGGCCGGACAGGGACCACTGAAGCTTTCTTT.

This clonotype has at least ten counts. This chain links TRBV5-1 with TRBJ2-3; D perhaps matches TRBD2 (6 bases). CDR3 size: 14 residues. Germline assignment: CDR1 SGHRS and CDR2 YFSETQ. Trimming removed 0 bases from V and 4 bases from J, with 9 bases in between. The CDR3 region has the DNA TGCGCCAGCAGCTTGGCGGGAGTCCCAGATACGCAGTATTTT. It encodes CASSLAGVPDTQYF.

At least ten counts were recorded for this clonotype. The V and J genes are TRBV5-1 and TRBJ2-7; the D is unclear. CDR3 length equals 14 residues. Germline values: CDR1 SGHRS, CDR2 YFSETQ. Trimming shortened V by 0 bases and J by 1 base, and 8 bases separated the two germline ends. The CDR3 DNA reads TGCGCCAGCAGCTTGGCCACGGGTTCCTACGAGCAGTACTTC. Protein: CASSLATGSYEQYF.

This clonotype was observed many times. The J gene is TRBJ2-5, the V gene TRBV12-3 or TRBV12-4, with TRBD2 as a possible D gene (6 bases). The V end lost 7 bases, the J end lost 2 bases, and 17 bases lay between the germline ends. The CDR3 extends over 15 amino acids. DNA of the CDR3: TGTGCCAGCACCCTGACTAGTTGGGGTCAAGAGACCCAGTACTTC. Translating gives CASTLTSWGQETQYF.

Regarding this clonotype: A much larger clone differs by one base, so this may be a read error. The chain employs TRBV5-6 and TRBJ2-7; D remains unclear. V was trimmed by 0 bases and J by 6 bases, leaving 10 bases between them. The CDR3 runs to 13 residues. Germline loops: CDR1 SGHDT, CDR2 YYEEEE. CDR3 nucleotides: TGTGCCAGCAGCTTGGACACCTTCTGCGAGCAGTACTTC. Translated: CASSLDTFCEQYF.

This clonotype occurred many times. The genes are TRBV30 and TRBJ2-7, with TRBD1 as a possible D gene (5 bases). The germline V gene encodes CDR1 GTSNPN and CDR2 SVGIG (reference sequence). This CDR3 spans 14 amino acids. Trimming stripped 2 bases from V and 3 bases from J, with 14 bases between. CDR3 nucleotides: TGTGCCTGGAGTTGGGGCAGGGTCAGCTACGAGCAGTACTTC. It codes for CAWSWGRVSYEQYF.

The chain is built from TRBV18 and TRBJ2-4; 7 bases are shared with TRBD2. Germline V gives CDR1 KGHSH, CDR2 LQKENI. The CDR3 contains 13 residues. The V gene end was trimmed by 6 bases and the J gene end by 5 bases; junction bases not matched to a gene: 4. Here the CDR3 reads CASSPGLENIQYF. The CDR3 nucleotides are TGTGCCAGCTCCCCCGGACTAGAAAACATTCAGTACTTC.

This clonotype was picked up a small number of times. The genes are TRBV6-6 and TRBJ2-7; TRBD1 aligns across 10 bases. Trimming cost V 10 bases and J 4 bases; bases outside gene matches: 7. This CDR3 comprises 13 residues. CDR1 and CDR2 (germline): MNHNY, SVGAGI (reference sequence). Written as DNA, the CDR3 is TGTGCCATCGGACAGGGGGGGCGTTACGAGCAGTACTTC. Amino acids: CAIGQGGRYEQYF.

The rearrangement uses TRBV20-1 and TRBJ1-1, with unresolved D. This CDR3 comprises 11 residues. Germline V gives CDR1 DFQATT, CDR2 SNEGSKA (reference sequence). The V gene lost 6 bases and the J gene lost 1 base, with 6 bases spanning the gap. CDR3 in DNA: TGCAGTGCCCTGGCGAACACTGAAGCTTTCTTT. Encoded protein: CSALANTEAFF.

This clonotype was observed a few times. CDR3 amino acids: CAWSRSGVPDTQYF. The CDR3 bases are TGTGCCTGGAGTAGGAGTGGGGTCCCAGATACGCAGTATTTT. The chain couples TRBV30 to TRBJ2-3; D is ambiguous. The germline V gene has CDR1 GTSNPN and CDR2 SVGIG (reference sequence). The CDR3 has 14 amino acids. Trimming cost V 2 bases and J 4 bases, with 13 bases left between them. The whole variable domain, filled in from reference TRBV30 and TRBJ2-3, reads SQTIHQWPATLVQPVGSPLSLECTVEGTSNPNLYWYRQAAGRGLQLLFYSVGIGQISSEVPQNLSASRPQDRQFILSSKKLLLSDSGFYLCAWSRSGVPDTQYFGPGTRLTVL.

This clonotype was observed at least ten times. This chain joins TRBV27 and TRBJ1-1; weak D call: TRBD1 (5 bases). V was trimmed by 6 bases and J by 2 bases, leaving 10 bases between them. This CDR3 region has 13 residues. From germline, CDR1 is MNHEY and CDR2 SMNVEV (reference sequence). The CDR3 region is CASSYRINTEAFF. For the CDR3, the DNA is TGTGCCAGCAGCTACAGGATTAACACTGAAGCTTTCTTT.

This clonotype was found many times. The chain links TRBV20-1 to TRBJ2-2, with 9 bases identical to TRBD1. The V gene end was trimmed by 1 base and the J gene end by 4 bases; junction bases not matched to a gene: 4. The CDR3 is 15 amino acids. The germline gives CDR1 DFQATT, CDR2 SNEGSKA (reference sequence). This chain's CDR3 is CSARGGTGITGELFF. CDR3 bases: TGCAGTGCTAGAGGGGGGACAGGGATCACCGGGGAGCTGTTTTTT.

This clonotype was picked up a small number of times. V and J are TRBV12-3 or TRBV12-4 and TRBJ2-5, with D unclear. The V gene lost 0 bases and the J gene lost 5 bases, with 13 bases spanning the gap. CDR3 size: 15 residues. This chain's CDR3 is CASSLARLVGETQYF. The CDR3 bases are TGTGCCAGCAGTTTAGCGCGGCTAGTGGGGGAGACCCAGTACTTC.